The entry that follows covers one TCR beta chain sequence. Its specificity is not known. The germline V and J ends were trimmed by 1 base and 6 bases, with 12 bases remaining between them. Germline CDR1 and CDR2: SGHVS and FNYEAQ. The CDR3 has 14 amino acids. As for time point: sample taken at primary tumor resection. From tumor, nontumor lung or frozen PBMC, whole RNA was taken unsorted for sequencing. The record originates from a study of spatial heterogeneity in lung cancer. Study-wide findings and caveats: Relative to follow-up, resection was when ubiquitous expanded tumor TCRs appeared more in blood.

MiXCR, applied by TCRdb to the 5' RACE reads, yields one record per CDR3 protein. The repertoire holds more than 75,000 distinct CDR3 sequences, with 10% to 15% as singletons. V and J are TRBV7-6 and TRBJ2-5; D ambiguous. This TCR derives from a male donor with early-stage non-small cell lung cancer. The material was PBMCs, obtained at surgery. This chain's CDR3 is CASSLEDGPKTQYF. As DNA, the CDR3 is TGTGCCAGCAGCTTAGAAGACGGCCCTAAGACCCAGTACTTC.